A single sample is the source of the 11 T cell receptor beta chains below, sequenced in a study of technical replicates of blood from a few donors. Assay: immunoSEQ multiplex PCR; the TCRdb copy retains only in-frame clones and omits some. The sample includes over 45,000 clones, approximately 90% of them seen just once. Sequencing was done on a sample of PBMCs. The receptors stem from a human donor in good health. Some clones in this sample may be carry-over from other donors' samples.

The chain recombines TRBV5-1 with TRBJ1-1; TRBD1 is a possible D gene (5 bases). The CDR3 is 15 amino acids. Trimming left V 4 bases short and J 5 bases short, with 18 bases between. CDR1 and CDR2 (germline): SGHRS, YFSETQ. In DNA, the CDR3 is TGCGCCAGCAGCCGGGGGGACGCGAGGCAAACTGAAGCTTTCTTT. Translating gives CASSRGDARQTEAFF.

The sample holds one count of this clone. The rearrangement uses TRBV5-4 and TRBJ1-1, with TRBD1 as a possible D gene (6 bases). Per the germline V gene, CDR1 is SGHNT and CDR2 is YYREEE (reference sequence). The CDR3 consists of 13 residues. V lost 7 bases and J lost 5, with 15 bases in between. CDR3 in DNA: TGTGCCAGCGGGTCGGGGGGCGGAACTGAAGCTTTCTTT. Residues: CASGSGGGTEAFF. The full variable domain, in which reference TRBV5-4 and TRBJ1-1 provide the parts outside the CDR3, is ETGVTQSPTHLIKTRGQQVTLRCSSQSGHNTVSWYQQALGQGPQFIFQYYREEENGRGNFPPRFSGLQFPNYSSELNVNALELDDSALYLCASGSGGGTEAFFGQGTRLTVV.

This clone was counted once. The rearrangement uses TRBV27 and TRBJ1-5, with D possibly TRBD1 on 5 matching bases. V was trimmed by 3 bases and J by 6 bases, leaving 12 bases between them. From germline, CDR1 is MNHEY and CDR2 SMNVEV (reference sequence). There are 14 residues in the CDR3. The CDR3 here is CASSFSRQGQPQHF. CDR3 bases: TGTGCCAGCAGTTTCTCCAGGCAGGGTCAGCCCCAGCATTTT.

The V and J genes are TRBV7-6 and TRBJ1-2; D not certain. The CDR3 spans 15 residues. V was trimmed by 5 bases and J by 0 bases, leaving 13 bases between them. CDR1 SGHVS and CDR2 FNYEAQ come from the germline V gene. CDR3 protein: CASSGSAYSNYGYTF. The CDR3, as DNA: TGTGCCAGCAGCGGCAGCGCTTACTCTAACTATGGCTACACCTTC. Using reference TRBV7-6 and TRBJ1-2 for the parts outside the CDR3, the full variable domain is GAGVSQSPRYKVTKRGQDVALRCDPISGHVSLYWYRQALGQGPEFLTYFNYEAQQDKSGLPNDRFSAERPEGSISTLTIQRTEQRDSAMYRCASSGSAYSNYGYTFGSGTRLTVV.

The J gene is TRBJ2-7, the V gene TRBV5-1; weak D call: TRBD1 (6 bases). This CDR3 has 14 residues. Germline CDR1 SGHRS, CDR2 YFSETQ. Trimming cost V 0 bases and J 7 bases, with 14 bases left between them. As DNA, the CDR3 is TGCGCCAGCAGCTTGGGGGACACCCTCCGAGAGCAGTACTTC. Protein: CASSLGDTLREQYF.

This clone was observed a single time. V and J are TRBV19 and TRBJ1-2; 12 positions agree with TRBD1. Looked up from germline, CDR1 is LNHDA and CDR2 is SQIVND (reference sequence). V shed 4 bases and J 5 bases; nucleotides not matched to a gene: 5. This CDR3 has 15 residues. The CDR3: CASSTGQGAPYGYTF. CDR3 in DNA: TGTGCCAGTAGTACGGGACAGGGGGCGCCTTATGGCTACACCTTC.

This chain uses TRBV5-4 with TRBJ2-3, with D tentatively TRBD2 (5 bases). This CDR3 is built from 15 residues. Trimming stripped 1 base from V and 8 bases from J, with 17 bases between. The germline CDR1 and CDR2 sequences are SGHNT and YYREEE (reference sequence). This CDR3 reads CASSLSAASQATQYF. The DNA of the CDR3 is TGTGCCAGCAGCTTGTCGGCAGCTAGCCAGGCTACGCAGTATTTT.

This clone appeared a few times. V is TRBV15 and J is TRBJ1-1; perhaps TRBD1 as D (5 bases). Germline assignment: CDR1 LNHNV and CDR2 YYDKDF (reference sequence). V was cut by 3 bases and J by 11 bases, with 22 bases left in between. The CDR3 runs 15 residues. The CDR3: CATSRGGNPGGPAFF. CDR3 sequence (DNA): TGTGCCACCAGCAGGGGTGGGAACCCCGGGGGTCCGGCTTTCTTT.

The V gene is TRBV5-1, the J gene TRBJ2-5; D may be TRBD2 (6 bases). The CDR3 spans 16 residues. CDR1 and CDR2 (germline): SGHRS, YFSETQ. Trimming removed 2 bases from V and 0 bases from J, with 14 bases in between. The CDR3 coding sequence is TGCGCCAGCAGCTTCATTCCTAGGGAGGACCAAGAGACCCAGTACTTC. This gives the protein CASSFIPREDQETQYF.

The V and J genes are TRBV11-2 and TRBJ2-3; D ambiguous. V was clipped by 5 bases and J by 6 bases, with 6 bases between them. CDR1 and CDR2 (germline): SGHAT, FQNNGV. The CDR3 runs to 11 residues. In DNA form, the CDR3 reads TGTGCCAGCAGCCGCCGGGATACGCAGTATTTT. Amino acids: CASSRRDTQYF.

This clone came up once. V usage is TRBV7-9 and J usage is TRBJ1-5; D is unresolved. The V end was cut by 5 bases, the J end by 0 bases, with 11 bases between. This CDR3 is 15 amino acids long. The V gene's germline CDR1 is SEHNR and CDR2 FQNEAQ (reference sequence). CDR3 sequence reads: CASSPLPPSNQPQHF. CDR3 DNA: TGTGCCAGCAGCCCCCTCCCCCCTAGCAATCAGCCCCAGCATTTT.